These 25 T cell receptor beta chains originate from one sample sequenced in a study of beta chain features in type 1 diabetes. The study, taken as a whole, reports: In every one of the four CD4+ subsets, TCRB CDR3s were moderately but significantly shorter in Type 1 diabetes patients.

Isolated RNA was reverse transcribed in full, so expressed TCRB transcripts were sequenced. Produced via immunoSEQ multiplex PCR; TCRdb's table is partial and in-frame only. This table has nearly 700,000 clones, 13% appearing once. These receptors have no known antigen. Specimen: naive CD4+ T cells from blood. Receptors originate from a man aged 18 to 29 with type 1 diabetes.

This clone came up once. This chain joins TRBV2 and TRBJ2-6, with D hard to call. CDR3 length equals 15 residues. Germline V gives CDR1 SNHLY, CDR2 FYNNEI. V dropped 1 base and J dropped 4 bases, with 8 bases sitting between them. CDR3 coding DNA: TGTGCCAGCAGTGAAGTAAGGGCCGGGGCCAACGTCCTGACTTTC. Encoded protein: CASSEVRAGANVLTF.

V gene TRBV11-3 combines with J gene TRBJ1-1, with D maybe TRBD1 (6 bases). CDR1 and CDR2 from the germline V gene are SGHNT and YENEEA. The length of the CDR3 is 13 residues. V lost 4 bases to trimming and J lost 3 bases, with 9 bases between them. CDR3 residues: CASSSYRDTEAFF. The CDR3 DNA reads TGTGCCAGCAGCTCGTACAGGGACACTGAAGCTTTCTTT.

The CDR3 loop reads CASRRYGEPYEQYF. CDR3 DNA: TGTGCCAGCAGGAGGTACGGGGAGCCTTACGAGCAGTACTTC. The chain is built from TRBV25-1 and TRBJ2-7; D might be TRBD2 (5 bases). With 6 bases removed from V and 4 bases from J, the gap between germline ends came to 16 bases. The CDR3 sequence is 14 residues long. In germline, CDR1 is MGHDK, CDR2 SYGVNS.

The gene calls are TRBV9 and TRBJ1-2; no definite D call. V was clipped by 2 bases and J by 3 bases, with 11 bases between them. The CDR3 length is 14 residues. CDR1 SGDLS and CDR2 YYNGEE come from the germline V gene. CDR3 amino acids: CASSVAGDYYGYTF. CDR3 coding DNA: TGTGCCAGCAGCGTCGCGGGAGATTACTATGGCTACACCTTC.

The gene calls are TRBV2 and TRBJ1-1; D ambiguous. The CDR3 totals 14 residues. V lost 4 bases and J 1 base, leaving 10 bases between the germline ends. The germline gives CDR1 SNHLY, CDR2 FYNNEI. CDR3 nucleotide sequence: TGTGCCAGCAGTGCCCAGGCGCCGAACACTGAAGCTTTCTTT. Translation gives CASSAQAPNTEAFF. The full variable domain, its missing parts supplied by reference TRBV2 and TRBJ1-1, is EPEVTQTPSHQVTQMGQEVILRCVPISNHLYFYWYRQILGQKVEFLVSFYNNEISEKSEIFDDQFSVERPDGSNFTLKIRSTKLEDSAMYFCASSAQAPNTEAFFGQGTRLTVV.

The sample holds a few counts of this clone. The V call is TRBV30, the J call TRBJ2-1; no firm D call. V lost 0 bases and J 2 bases, leaving 14 bases between the germline ends. Germline CDR1 is GTSNPN and CDR2 is SVGIG (reference sequence). The CDR3 has 16 amino acids. For the CDR3, the DNA is TGTGCCTGGAGTGTTCGGTGGGGTCCCCCCTACAATGAGCAGTTCTTC. It yields the protein CAWSVRWGPPYNEQFF.

The sample holds a few counts of this clone. The chain is built from TRBV6-5 and TRBJ2-3; 9 nucleotides align to TRBD1. The length of the CDR3 is 14 residues. CDR1 MNHEY and CDR2 SVGAGI come from the germline V gene. J gave up 5 bases and V 7 bases, and 7 bases lay outside the gene matches. CDR3 protein: CASMPGQGGDTQYF. The CDR3 DNA reads as TGTGCCAGCATGCCGGGACAGGGAGGAGATACGCAGTATTTT.

The J gene is TRBJ2-7, the V gene TRBV9, with TRBD2 identical over 12 bases. The CDR3 runs 15 residues. CDR1 is SGDLS, CDR2 YYNGEE, per germline. The trim removed 3 bases at V and 3 bases at J, leaving 4 bases unmatched. This CDR3 reads CASSGGLAGIYEQYF. For the CDR3, the DNA is TGTGCCAGCAGCGGAGGACTAGCGGGGATCTACGAGCAGTACTTC.

The chain employs TRBV4-1 and TRBJ2-3, with D perhaps given as TRBD1 or TRBD2 (5 bases each). Germline CDR1 MGHRA, CDR2 YSYEKL. The CDR3 covers 16 residues. V lost 0 bases to trimming and J lost 7 bases, with 17 bases between them. CDR3 amino acids: CASSQDVGVGEYTQYF. The CDR3 DNA reads TGCGCCAGCAGCCAAGATGTGGGGGTCGGAGAATATACGCAGTATTTT.

This clone appeared a few times. This chain connects TRBV6-5 to TRBJ2-1; TRBD1 matches 8 bases. J gave up 10 bases and V 6 bases, and 2 bases lay outside the gene matches. Per the germline V gene, CDR1 is MNHEY and CDR2 is SVGAGI. This CDR3 has 11 amino acids. DNA for the CDR3: TGTGCCAGCAGCGACAGGGGCGAGCAGTTCTTC. This translates into CASSDRGEQFF.

The table lists this clone with a few counts. This sample also contains other DNA sequences that code for the same CDR3. The gene calls are TRBV29-1 and TRBJ2-7, with D unresolved. The CDR3 extends over 12 amino acids. From germline, CDR1 is SQVTM and CDR2 ANQGSEA. V shed 1 base and J shed 1 base, with 5 bases lying between them. Here the CDR3 reads CSVEGSSYEQYF. DNA of the CDR3: TGCAGCGTTGAAGGGAGTTCCTACGAGCAGTACTTC.

The genes are TRBV4-2 and TRBJ1-5; a possible D gene is TRBD1 (6 bases). The CDR3 is 18 residues long. The germline V and J ends were trimmed by 0 bases and 0 bases, with 15 bases remaining between them. The germline CDR1 and CDR2 sequences are LGHNA and YNFKEQ. DNA of the CDR3: TGTGCCAGCAGCCAAGATAGAGGGGGGACTTATAGCAATCAGCCCCAGCATTTT. It codes for CASSQDRGGTYSNQPQHF.

The chain is built from TRBV7-6 and TRBJ2-3, with D possibly matching TRBD2 (6 bases). Per germline, CDR1 SGHVS and CDR2 FNYEAQ. Trimming took 6 bases from V and 1 from J, leaving 11 bases between them. This CDR3 contains 14 residues. The CDR3 DNA reads as TGTGCCAGCAGTCGGTGGGGGGGCACAGATACGCAGTATTTT. Protein: CASSRWGGTDTQYF.

This clone is a singleton in its sample. V gene TRBV6-1 combines with J gene TRBJ2-7, with no clear D. The ends were cut back, 0 bases at V and 3 bases at J, with 6 bases in the middle. The CDR3 is 13 residues long. CDR1 is MNHNS, CDR2 SASEGT, per germline. The CDR3 DNA is TGTGCCAGCAGTGAAGCGCCGAACTACGAGCAGTACTTC. It specifies CASSEAPNYEQYF.

This clone was detected only a few times. V is TRBV30 and J is TRBJ1-6; D not certain. Trimming left V 5 bases short and J 12 bases short, with 14 bases between. CDR1 is GTSNPN, CDR2 SVGIG, per germline (reference sequence). The CDR3 is 12 residues long. CDR3 nucleotide sequence: TGTGCCTGGGCGTCGACGGGCTTACCCCTCCACTTT. This encodes CAWASTGLPLHF.

J is TRBJ1-2 and V is TRBV5-1, with 7 bases identical to TRBD1. V gave up 0 bases and J gave up 5 bases; unmatched junction bases: 10. Looked up from germline, CDR1 is SGHRS and CDR2 is YFSETQ. The CDR3 is 16 amino acids. CDR3 loop: CASSLEGDSLLYGYTF. CDR3 bases: TGCGCCAGCAGCTTGGAAGGGGACAGCTTACTTTATGGCTACACCTTC.

This clone was found a few times. The chain is built from TRBV27 and TRBJ2-7, with D perhaps matching TRBD2 (5 bases). Per the germline V gene, CDR1 is MNHEY and CDR2 is SMNVEV (reference sequence). Trimming left V 4 bases short and J 9 bases short, with 10 bases between. This CDR3 contains 11 residues. CDR3 sequence reads: CASSSHGVQYF. The CDR3 DNA reads TGTGCCAGCAGTTCCCACGGGGTGCAGTACTTC.

V usage is TRBV30 and J usage is TRBJ2-1; TRBD2 agrees at 7 bases. The ends lost 2 bases at V and 11 bases at J; junction bases unmatched: 9. The CDR3 extends over 13 amino acids. The V gene's germline CDR1 is GTSNPN and CDR2 SVGIG (reference sequence). The CDR3 nucleotides are TGTGCCTGGAGTCCCCCTCCGGGGGGTAAGCAGTTCTTC. Translated, it gives CAWSPPPGGKQFF.

Notes on this clone: The sample contains more than one DNA sequence encoding this CDR3. The V gene is TRBV30, the J gene TRBJ2-5; unclear D gene. Trimming left V 3 bases short and J 2 bases short, with 7 bases between. Germline V lookup: CDR1 GTSNPN, CDR2 SVGIG (reference sequence). The CDR3 is 12 residues long. This CDR3 is CAWSPSQETQYF. The CDR3 bases are TGTGCCTGGAGCCCTTCTCAAGAGACCCAGTACTTC.

The rearrangement links TRBV7-2 to TRBJ1-1; D remains unclear. V gave up 6 bases and J gave up 0 bases, with 8 bases separating them. CDR3 length equals 13 residues. Germline CDR1 is SGHTA and CDR2 is FQGNSA. The CDR3 sequence is CASSSTLNTEAFF. CDR3 sequence (DNA): TGTGCCAGCAGTTCAACACTGAACACTGAAGCTTTCTTT.

The chain is built from TRBV6-5 and TRBJ1-6; 7 bases fit TRBD1. Germline CDR1 reads MNHEY; CDR2 reads SVGAGI. The CDR3 loop spans 15 amino acids. V dropped 4 bases and J dropped 4; count of bases not matched to a gene: 4. CDR3 bases: TGTGCCAGCAGTTTGGGACAGATGTATAATTCACCCCTCCACTTT. This encodes CASSLGQMYNSPLHF.

The sample holds a few counts of this clone. The chain recombines TRBV27 with TRBJ2-7, with D perhaps matching TRBD2 (5 bases). This CDR3 region has 13 residues. V dropped 3 bases and J dropped 1 base, with 7 bases sitting between them. CDR1 and CDR2 (germline): MNHEY, SMNVEV (reference sequence). The CDR3 DNA follows: TGTGCCAGCAGTTTTGGAGGATCCTACGAGCAGTACTTC. Protein sequence: CASSFGGSYEQYF.

This clone was counted only a few times. The chain's CDR3 is CASSPGLAGSYQETQYF. DNA for the CDR3: TGTGCCAGCAGTCCGGGACTAGCGGGGTCGTACCAAGAGACCCAGTACTTC. The chain joins TRBV7-8 to TRBJ2-5; 13 nucleotides match TRBD2. Germline V gives CDR1 SGHVS, CDR2 FQNEAQ. This CDR3 has 17 amino acids. V was clipped by 6 bases and J by 0 bases; unmatched bases: 7. Full variable domain (missing parts from reference TRBV7-8 and TRBJ2-5): GAGVSQSPRYKVAKRGQDVALRCDPISGHVSLFWYQQALGQGPEFLTYFQNEAQLDKSGLPSDRFFAERPEGSVSTLKIQRTQQEDSAVYLCASSPGLAGSYQETQYFGPGTRLLVL.

This clone showed up just a few times. The gene calls are TRBV29-1 and TRBJ1-2, with TRBD1 matching 9 bases. This CDR3 is 15 amino acids long. Germline trimming cut 6 bases from V and 2 bases from J; bases unmatched to any gene: 10. The germline gives CDR1 SQVTM, CDR2 ANQGSEA. The CDR3 loop is CSVVFRDRENYGYTF. CDR3 sequence (DNA): TGCAGCGTCGTTTTCCGGGACAGGGAGAACTATGGCTACACCTTC.

The chain couples TRBV14 to TRBJ2-5; no firm D call. The germline V gene has CDR1 SGHDN and CDR2 FVKESK. The length of the CDR3 is 15 residues. V was pared by 0 bases and J by 5 bases, with 13 bases between. The CDR3 is CASSQDNVSKETQYF. CDR3 in DNA: TGTGCCAGCAGCCAAGATAACGTCAGCAAGGAGACCCAGTACTTC.